This T cell receptor beta chain derives from a study of a mutant IDH1 vaccine in newly diagnosed glioma. Study summary: Onset of vaccination occurred 4-6 weeks following radiotherapy alone, or with temozolomide cycles. Most patients had received both radiotherapy and temozolomide, the prior options being radiotherapy, temozolomide, or both. Findings and limits, study-wide: Patients mounted vaccine-induced immune responses in 85% to 95% of cases. Pseudoprogression appeared unlinked to shifts in leading peripheral T cell clonotypes.

Time point indicated: week 11, during vaccination. Every single dose of the vaccine, 300 ug of mutant IDH1 20-mer peptide, came with topical imiquimod. A word on this clone: The antigen remains unidentified.

The CDR3 sequence is 14 residues long. The V gene lost 0 bases and the J gene lost 8 bases, with 13 bases spanning the gap. Germline lookup yields CDR1 SNHLY and CDR2 FYNNEI. Profiling relied on immunoSEQ multiplex PCR, and the TCRdb table lists in-frame clones only, not all of them. The table lists 57,000 or so clones, about four fifths of them singletons. The rearrangement links TRBV2 to TRBJ1-1; D remains ambiguous. Sequenced material: PBMCs, taken from a glioma patient whose treatment included an IDH1 peptide vaccine. The sequence was collected from a young man with glioma. This CDR3 is CASSEAGGKPEAFF. The CDR3 DNA reads TGTGCCAGCAGTGAAGCAGGAGGGAAGCCCGAAGCTTTCTTT.